The 21 T cell receptor beta chains given below trace back to one sample, sequenced in a study of blood T cell repertoires in COVID-19. Libraries were prepared by immunoSEQ multiplex PCR; TCRdb keeps only in-frame clonotypes and omits some of them. The sample consists of over 200,000 clones, roughly 84% of them appearing once. The specimen was PBMCs or T cells enriched from blood (not recorded which). Receptors originate from a woman aged 40 to 55 who had recovered from COVID-19.

The CDR3 sequence: CASSRRGRRGGGFTTDTQYF. The DNA of the CDR3 is TGTGCCAGCAGTCGAAGGGGACGGCGGGGCGGAGGTTTTACCACAGATACGCAGTATTTT. The V gene is TRBV3-1 (or the pseudogene TRBV3-2), the J gene TRBJ2-3; D perhaps matches TRBD2 (6 bases). The length of the CDR3 is 20 residues. V was clipped by 6 bases and J by 2 bases, with 30 bases between them. CDR1 is LGHDT and CDR2 is YNNKEL in the germline V gene (reference sequence).

This rearrangement joins TRBV30 to TRBJ1-1; D might be TRBD1 (5 bases). The germline V and J ends were trimmed by 2 bases and 4 bases, with 20 bases remaining between them. The CDR3 extends over 16 amino acids. Germline V lookup: CDR1 GTSNPN, CDR2 SVGIG (reference sequence). The CDR3 loop reads CAWSNPTQGYGTEAFF. The CDR3 region has the DNA TGTGCCTGGAGTAACCCCACTCAGGGCTACGGCACTGAAGCTTTCTTT.

This rearrangement joins TRBV5-1 to TRBJ2-1; 7 bases align to TRBD1. Trimming removed 4 bases from V and 8 bases from J; junction bases left unmatched: 12. This CDR3 is 15 amino acids long. Germline CDR1 reads SGHRS; CDR2 reads YFSETQ. The CDR3 reads CASSGGQDGLDEQFF. The CDR3 DNA reads TGCGCCAGCAGCGGAGGACAGGACGGTTTAGATGAGCAGTTCTTC.

This clone appeared a single time. The genes are TRBV7-8 and TRBJ2-1; 11 nucleotides line up with TRBD2. The CDR3 is 15 residues long. Germline V CDR1 and CDR2: SGHVS, FQNEAQ. With V trimmed by 5 bases and J by 4 bases, 4 bases remained unmatched. CDR3 coding DNA: TGTGCCAGCAGCCAGACTAGCGGGGTTTACAATGAGCAGTTCTTC. As protein: CASSQTSGVYNEQFF. Based on the CDR3 plus reference TRBV7-8 and TRBJ2-1, the full variable domain is GAGVSQSPRYKVAKRGQDVALRCDPISGHVSLFWYQQALGQGPEFLTYFQNEAQLDKSGLPSDRFFAERPEGSVSTLKIQRTQQEDSAVYLCASSQTSGVYNEQFFGPGTRLTVL.

The chain uses TRBV5-1 and TRBJ1-1; TRBD1 is a possible D gene (5 bases). The CDR3 covers 15 residues. Germline V gene sequence: CDR1 SGHRS, CDR2 YFSETQ. With 4 bases removed from V and 8 bases from J, the gap between germline ends came to 21 bases. The CDR3 DNA sequence: TGCGCCAGCAGCAATCAAATTACTATATCAGGGGAAGCTTTCTTT. As protein: CASSNQITISGEAFF.

The chain has TRBV5-1 and TRBJ1-1; D call uncertain. The germline V and J ends were trimmed by 4 bases and 0 bases, with 7 bases remaining between them. The CDR3 contains 13 residues. The germline CDR1 and CDR2 sequences are SGHRS and YFSETQ. CDR3 residues: CASSPELNTEAFF. Written as DNA, the CDR3 is TGCGCCAGCAGCCCTGAGCTGAACACTGAAGCTTTCTTT.

This chain uses TRBV3-1 (or the pseudogene TRBV3-2) with TRBJ2-6, with D perhaps matching TRBD2 (6 bases). Germline values: CDR1 LGHDT, CDR2 YNNKEL (reference sequence). V lost 1 base and J lost 2, with 9 bases in between. The CDR3 consists of 16 residues. CDR3 region: CASSQAGEPGANVLTF. The CDR3, as DNA: TGTGCCAGCAGCCAAGCGGGAGAACCTGGGGCCAACGTCCTGACTTTC.

This clone appeared a few times. V gene TRBV5-1 combines with J gene TRBJ1-2, with unresolved D. Germline values: CDR1 SGHRS, CDR2 YFSETQ. This CDR3 region has 15 residues. V lost 0 bases and J lost 8, with 17 bases in between. The CDR3 spells CASSLGEGAVRGYTF. The CDR3 DNA follows: TGCGCCAGCAGCTTGGGTGAGGGAGCGGTTAGAGGCTACACCTTC.

The rearrangement uses TRBV5-5 and TRBJ2-7, with 8 bases identical to TRBD2. The CDR3 is 16 residues long. The V and J ends lost 4 bases and 1 base, in that order; junction bases with no gene match: 10. CDR1 and CDR2 from the germline V gene are SGHKS and YYEKEE (reference sequence). The CDR3 DNA reads as TGTGCCAGCAGCGGAATGACTAGCGCAATATCCTACGAGCAGTACTTC. Translation gives CASSGMTSAISYEQYF.

The V gene is TRBV24-1, the J gene TRBJ1-2; no definite D call. V was pared by 4 bases and J by 2 bases, with 10 bases between. This CDR3 is built from 14 residues. Germline CDR1 KGHDR, CDR2 SFDVKD. CDR3 sequence: CATSEPDGNYGYTF. CDR3 DNA sequence: TGTGCCACCAGTGAGCCCGACGGGAACTATGGCTACACCTTC.

The chain recombines TRBV18 with TRBJ1-1; D ambiguous. The V end lost 3 bases, the J end lost 6 bases, and 11 bases lay between the germline ends. CDR1 and CDR2 from the germline V gene are KGHSH and LQKENI. The CDR3 contains 13 residues. The chain's CDR3 is CASSPFNSAEAFF. DNA of the CDR3: TGTGCCAGCTCACCCTTTAACAGTGCTGAAGCTTTCTTT.

This rearrangement joins TRBV5-1 to TRBJ2-1, with 8 positions matching TRBD2. This CDR3 spans 14 amino acids. Germline CDR1 reads SGHRS; CDR2 reads YFSETQ. V shed 2 bases and J 7 bases; nucleotides not matched to a gene: 5. The CDR3 is CASSLRGLGNEQFF. DNA for the CDR3: TGCGCCAGCAGCTTAAGGGGACTAGGTAATGAGCAGTTCTTC.

The J gene is TRBJ1-5, the V gene TRBV7-9, with D uncertain. The CDR3 sequence is 15 residues long. V lost 0 bases, J lost 1 base, and 7 bases lay in between. Germline CDR1 SEHNR, CDR2 FQNEAQ (reference sequence). In DNA form, the CDR3 reads TGTGCCAGCAGCTTAGCAGGGAGGAGCAATCAGCCCCAGCATTTT. Translated: CASSLAGRSNQPQHF.

V and J are TRBV19 and TRBJ2-5, with 10 bases matching TRBD2. The CDR3 is 15 residues long. Germline V gene lookup returns CDR1 LNHDA and CDR2 SQIVND (reference sequence). The trim removed 5 bases at V and 5 bases at J, leaving 8 bases unmatched. DNA for the CDR3: TGTGCCAGTAGTTCTATAGCGGGAGGACAGGAGACCCAGTACTTC. This encodes CASSSIAGGQETQYF.

This chain links TRBV6-2 or TRBV6-3 with TRBJ1-2; the D gene is possibly TRBD1 (6 bases). The ends were cut back, 0 bases at V and 4 bases at J, with 9 bases in the middle. The V gene's germline CDR1 is MNHEY and CDR2 SVGEGT. The CDR3 is 14 residues long. The CDR3 sequence is CASSYSTGLYGYTF. The CDR3 DNA follows: TGTGCCAGCAGTTACTCGACAGGTCTCTATGGCTACACCTTC.

The J gene is TRBJ2-1, the V gene TRBV3-1 (or the pseudogene TRBV3-2); unclear D gene. This CDR3 region has 14 residues. V lost 3 bases, J lost 6 bases, and 12 bases lay in between. Germline V gene data show CDR1 as LGHDT and CDR2 as YNNKEL (reference sequence). This chain's CDR3 is CASSQSDRGNEQFF. CDR3 DNA sequence: TGTGCCAGCAGCCAGTCAGATCGAGGCAATGAGCAGTTCTTC.

The genes are TRBV24-1 and TRBJ2-2; 9 bases map to TRBD1. The J segment lost 2 bases and the V segment lost 5 bases, leaving 11 bases of the junction unmatched. The CDR3 totals 18 residues. CDR1 is KGHDR, CDR2 SFDVKD, per germline. CDR3: CATSGMGQGFSNTGELFF. For the CDR3, the DNA is TGTGCCACCAGTGGCATGGGACAGGGATTTTCTAACACCGGGGAGCTGTTTTTT.

V gene TRBV4-1 combines with J gene TRBJ1-2; 9 nucleotides line up with TRBD1. The germline gives CDR1 MGHRA, CDR2 YSYEKL. The CDR3 length is 15 residues. Trimming removed 7 bases from V and 8 bases from J; junction bases left unmatched: 14. The CDR3 loop is CASTSLGQGKSGYTF. The DNA of the CDR3 is TGCGCCAGCACGTCCCTGGGACAGGGCAAGTCCGGCTACACCTTC.

J is TRBJ2-5 and V is TRBV24-1; D may be TRBD1 (5 bases). CDR3 length: 15 amino acids. Trimming shortened V by 1 base and J by 1 base, and 9 bases separated the two germline ends. Looked up from germline, CDR1 is KGHDR and CDR2 is SFDVKD. In DNA form, the CDR3 reads TGTGCCACCAGTGATTTTAATGGGGCCCAAGAGACCCAGTACTTC. Translated: CATSDFNGAQETQYF.

V usage is TRBV19 and J usage is TRBJ2-1; TRBD1 matches at 9 bases. The CDR3 has 14 residues. V shed 6 bases and J 9 bases; nucleotides not matched to a gene: 9. CDR1 is LNHDA and CDR2 is SQIVND in the germline V gene (reference sequence). DNA for the CDR3: TGTGCCAGTAGAGGGGGGACAGGGAGAAGTGAGCAGTTCTTC. Translating gives CASRGGTGRSEQFF.

The chain couples TRBV4-1 to TRBJ2-1; 10 nucleotides match TRBD2. Germline values: CDR1 MGHRA, CDR2 YSYEKL. This CDR3 has 16 residues. The junction had 6 bases not matched to a gene; V was cut back by 3 bases and J by 4 bases. The CDR3 reads CASSQTGLASYNEQFF. In DNA form, the CDR3 reads TGCGCCAGCAGCCAGACGGGACTAGCGTCGTACAATGAGCAGTTCTTC.